The 10 T cell receptor beta chains below were found in one sample sequenced in a study of blood T cell repertoires in COVID-19 (dated by TCRdb to 2018 to 2021). The library was generated by the immunoSEQ multiplex PCR assay. The table comes from immuneACCESS by way of TCRdb, which keeps in-frame sequences with V and J called. Part of the clones is missing from these tables; in studies checked, under half for an unresolved V gene and the rest for unknown reasons. For this sample there are about 300,000 clones; about 90% appear just once. More than 2% of the sample is in the top ten clones. The sequencing sample was made of peripheral blood. All receptors derive from a young man with active or convalescent COVID-19.

The V call is TRBV9, the J call TRBJ2-5; the D gene is possibly TRBD1 (5 bases). The length of the CDR3 is 14 residues. Trimming cost V 0 bases and J 5 bases, with 11 bases left between them. The germline gives CDR1 SGDLS, CDR2 YYNGEE. Written as DNA, the CDR3 is TGTGCCAGCAGCGTAGGAGGCAGGGCTGAGACCCAGTACTTC. Translation gives CASSVGGRAETQYF.

The chain employs TRBV15 and TRBJ2-1; 8 bases line up with TRBD2. With V trimmed by 8 bases and J by 4 bases, 10 bases remained unmatched. The CDR3 runs to 15 residues. CDR1 and CDR2 (germline): LNHNV, YYDKDF (reference sequence). The CDR3 protein is CATCGSTSGYNEQFF. The CDR3 nucleotides are TGTGCCACCTGCGGGTCTACTAGCGGTTACAATGAGCAGTTCTTC.

V usage is TRBV7-9 and J usage is TRBJ2-2; D perhaps matches TRBD2 (7 bases). Germline-derived CDR1 and CDR2 are SEHNR and FQNEAQ (reference sequence). The CDR3 is made up of 17 amino acids. V was pared by 5 bases and J by 4 bases, with 20 bases between. CDR3 coding DNA: TGTGCCAGCAGCCCCACGGACGGGGGGCTATCCACCGGGGAGCTGTTTTTT. Translating it yields CASSPTDGGLSTGELFF.

The V call is TRBV28, the J call TRBJ1-2, with 12 bases identical to TRBD1. Germline-derived CDR1 and CDR2 are MDHEN and SYDVKM. V gave up 9 bases and J gave up 4 bases; unmatched junction bases: 6. This CDR3 contains 14 residues. This chain's CDR3 is CASRGQGAPYGYTF. CDR3 coding DNA: TGTGCCAGTAGGGGACAGGGGGCCCCCTATGGCTACACCTTC.

DNA for the CDR3: TGTGCCAGCTCAACCAGAGGGACAGCGGTTATCGGGGAGCTGTTTTTT. Protein: CASSTRGTAVIGELFF. The rearrangement uses TRBV18 and TRBJ2-2, with TRBD1 matching over 7 bases. The germline CDR1 and CDR2 sequences are KGHSH and LQKENI. The CDR3 has 16 residues. Unmatched junction bases numbered 13, after V lost 5 bases and J lost 7 bases.

The chain has TRBV5-6 and TRBJ2-4; the D gene is possibly TRBD1 (5 bases). The CDR3 contains 15 residues. V dropped 4 bases and J dropped 8 bases, with 19 bases sitting between them. Germline V CDR1 and CDR2: SGHDT, YYEEEE. DNA for the CDR3: TGTGCCAGCAGCCTGAAACGCCAAGTAGGGGACATTCAGTACTTC. As protein: CASSLKRQVGDIQYF.

The chain links TRBV19 to TRBJ2-2, with TRBD1 matching over 9 bases. CDR3 length: 14 amino acids. Losses at the gene ends were 5 bases for V and 5 bases for J; bases not matched to a gene: 3. Per the germline V gene, CDR1 is LNHDA and CDR2 is SQIVND (reference sequence). The CDR3 DNA follows: TGTGCCAGTAGTTACAGGGGGCCGACCGGGGAGCTGTTTTTT. Its translation: CASSYRGPTGELFF.

This chain connects TRBV6-2 or TRBV6-3 to TRBJ1-1; D is ambiguous. The ends were cut back, 5 bases at V and 3 bases at J, with 10 bases in the middle. The CDR3 is 13 residues long. The germline CDR1 and CDR2 sequences are MNHEY and SVGEGT. In nucleotides, the CDR3 is TGTGCCAGCAGTAGCGGCCTTTACACTGAAGCTTTCTTT. It yields the protein CASSSGLYTEAFF.

The rearrangement links TRBV5-1 to TRBJ2-7; D is perhaps TRBD1 (6 bases). Germline CDR1 reads SGHRS; CDR2 reads YFSETQ. V shed 3 bases and J shed 0 bases, with 10 bases lying between them. The CDR3 contains 14 residues. The CDR3 protein is CASSSQGTSYEQYF. The CDR3, as DNA: TGCGCCAGCAGCTCTCAGGGGACCTCCTACGAGCAGTACTTC.

The chain links TRBV5-1 to TRBJ2-2; D call uncertain. This CDR3 is 16 amino acids long. Trimming pared 0 bases from V and 2 bases from J, leaving 11 bases between. CDR1 is SGHRS, CDR2 YFSETQ, per germline. The CDR3 DNA sequence: TGCGCCAGCAGCTTGGCCTTTTCAGTTAACACCGGGGAGCTGTTTTTT. Protein sequence: CASSLAFSVNTGELFF.